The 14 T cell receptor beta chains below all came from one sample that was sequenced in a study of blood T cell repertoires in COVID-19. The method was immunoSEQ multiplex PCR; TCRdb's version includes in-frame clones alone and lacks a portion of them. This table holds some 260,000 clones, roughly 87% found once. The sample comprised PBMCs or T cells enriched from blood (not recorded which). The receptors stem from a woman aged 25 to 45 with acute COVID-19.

CDR3 DNA sequence: TGTGCGAGCTTCGTCGGGACAGACACTAACTATGGCTACACCTTC. The encoded protein is CASFVGTDTNYGYTF. V is TRBV28 and J is TRBJ1-2; 7 bases fit TRBD1. The germline V gene encodes CDR1 MDHEN and CDR2 SYDVKM. CDR3 length: 15 amino acids.

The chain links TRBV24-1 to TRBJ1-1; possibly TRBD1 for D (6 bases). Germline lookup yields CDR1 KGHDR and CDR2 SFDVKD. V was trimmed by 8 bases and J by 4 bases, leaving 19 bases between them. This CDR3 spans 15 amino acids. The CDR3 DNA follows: TGTGCCACCACCTCAGGGGACCTCCGGATCACTGAAGCTTTCTTT. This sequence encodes CATTSGDLRITEAFF.

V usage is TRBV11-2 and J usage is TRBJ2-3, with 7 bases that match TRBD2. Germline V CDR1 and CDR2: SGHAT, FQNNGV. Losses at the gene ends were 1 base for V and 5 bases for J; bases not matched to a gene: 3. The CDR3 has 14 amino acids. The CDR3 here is CASSLVREVDTQYF. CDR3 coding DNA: TGTGCCAGCAGCTTAGTCCGGGAGGTAGATACGCAGTATTTT.

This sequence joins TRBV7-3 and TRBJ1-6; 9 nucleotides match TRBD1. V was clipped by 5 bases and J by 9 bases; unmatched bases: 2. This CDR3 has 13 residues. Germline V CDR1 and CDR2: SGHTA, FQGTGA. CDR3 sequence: CASSRDRVSPLHF. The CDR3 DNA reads TGTGCCAGCAGCAGGGACAGGGTTTCACCCCTCCACTTT.

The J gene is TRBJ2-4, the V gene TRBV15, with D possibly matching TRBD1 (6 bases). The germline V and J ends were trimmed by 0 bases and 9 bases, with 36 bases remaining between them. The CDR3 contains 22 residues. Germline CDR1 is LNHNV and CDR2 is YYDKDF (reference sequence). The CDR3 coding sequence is TGTGCCACCAGCAGAGATCTTTTTAATACAGGGTCAGCCCGGAGTTTGGGAGCCATTCAGTACTTC. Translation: CATSRDLFNTGSARSLGAIQYF.

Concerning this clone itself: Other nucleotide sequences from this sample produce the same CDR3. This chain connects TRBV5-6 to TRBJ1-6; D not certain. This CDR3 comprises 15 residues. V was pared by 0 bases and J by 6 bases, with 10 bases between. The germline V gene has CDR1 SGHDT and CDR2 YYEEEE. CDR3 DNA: TGTGCCAGCAGCTTGGGTCTGGGAGGTAATTCACCCCTCCACTTT. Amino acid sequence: CASSLGLGGNSPLHF.

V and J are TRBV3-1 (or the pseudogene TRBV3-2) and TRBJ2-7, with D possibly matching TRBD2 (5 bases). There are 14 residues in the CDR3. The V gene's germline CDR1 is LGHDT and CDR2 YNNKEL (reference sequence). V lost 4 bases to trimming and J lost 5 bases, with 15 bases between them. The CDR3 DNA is TGTGCCAGCAGCCGGATGGAGGCCTCGGACGAGCAGTACTTC. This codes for CASSRMEASDEQYF.

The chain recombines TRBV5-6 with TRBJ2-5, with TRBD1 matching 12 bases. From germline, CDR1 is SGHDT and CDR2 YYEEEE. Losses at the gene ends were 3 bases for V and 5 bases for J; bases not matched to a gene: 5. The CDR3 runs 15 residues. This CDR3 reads CASSYTGTGGETQYF. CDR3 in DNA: TGTGCCAGCAGCTATACCGGGACAGGGGGCGAGACCCAGTACTTC.

Here the CDR3 DNA reads TGTGCCAGCAGTGCAGGGGTGACTGAAGCTTTCTTT. Amino acids: CASSAGVTEAFF. The J gene is TRBJ1-1, the V gene TRBV2; D may be TRBD1 (6 bases). The CDR3 contains 12 residues. V lost 4 bases to trimming and J lost 5 bases, with 8 bases between them. The germline gives CDR1 SNHLY, CDR2 FYNNEI.

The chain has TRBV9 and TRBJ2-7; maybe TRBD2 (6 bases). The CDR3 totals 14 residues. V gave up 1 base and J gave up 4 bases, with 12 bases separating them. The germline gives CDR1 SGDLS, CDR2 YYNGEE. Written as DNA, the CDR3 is TGTGCCAGCAGCGTAAGTAGCGGAGCGTACGAGCAGTACTTC. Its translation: CASSVSSGAYEQYF. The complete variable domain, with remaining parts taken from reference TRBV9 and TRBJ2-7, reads DSGVTQTPKHLITATGQRVTLRCSPRSGDLSVYWYQQSLDQGLQFLIQYYNGEERAKGNILERFSAQQFPDLHSELNLSSLELGDSALYFCASSVSSGAYEQYFGPGTRLTVT.

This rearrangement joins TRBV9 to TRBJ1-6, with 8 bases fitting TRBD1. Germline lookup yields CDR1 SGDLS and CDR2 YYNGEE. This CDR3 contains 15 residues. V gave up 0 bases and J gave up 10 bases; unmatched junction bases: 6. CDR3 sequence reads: CASSVVDRGESPLHF. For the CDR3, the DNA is TGTGCCAGCAGCGTAGTAGACAGGGGAGAATCACCCCTCCACTTT.

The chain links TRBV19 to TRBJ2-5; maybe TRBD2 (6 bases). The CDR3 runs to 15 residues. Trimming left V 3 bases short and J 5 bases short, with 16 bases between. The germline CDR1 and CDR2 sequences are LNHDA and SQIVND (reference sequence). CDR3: CASSIGGVLGETQYF. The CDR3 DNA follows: TGTGCCAGTAGTATCGGGGGAGTCCTGGGGGAGACCCAGTACTTC.

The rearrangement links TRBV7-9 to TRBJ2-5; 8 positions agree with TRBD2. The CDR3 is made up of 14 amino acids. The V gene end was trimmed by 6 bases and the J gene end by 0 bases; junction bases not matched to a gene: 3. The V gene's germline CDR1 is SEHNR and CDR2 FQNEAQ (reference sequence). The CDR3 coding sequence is TGTGCCAGCAGAGCGGGGGCCGACCAAGAGACCCAGTACTTC. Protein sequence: CASRAGADQETQYF.

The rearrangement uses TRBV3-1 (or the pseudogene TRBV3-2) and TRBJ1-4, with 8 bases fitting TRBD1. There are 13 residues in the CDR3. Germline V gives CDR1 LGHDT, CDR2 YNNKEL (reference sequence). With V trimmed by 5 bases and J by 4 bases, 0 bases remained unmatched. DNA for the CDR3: TGTGCCAGCAGCGGACAGGGTAATGAAAAACTGTTTTTT. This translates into CASSGQGNEKLFF.